This T cell receptor (beta chain) was sequenced during a study of cytomegalovirus exposure and HLA in healthy donors. Study as a whole: Drawn from HLA-typed donors, around 85 million unique TCRs were held in an early data release.

The PCR ran on 60 Vbeta and 13 Jbeta primers. This table comes from immunoSEQ multiplex PCR, and its TCRdb copy is limited to in-frame clones, with some not included. This table holds about 120,000 clones, roughly 80% found once. V was clipped by 3 bases and J by 4 bases, with 10 bases between them. The CDR3 sequence is 14 residues long. Per germline, CDR1 ENHRY and CDR2 SYGVKD. The table lists this clone with a few counts. Antigen specificity is unknown. Study conclusions and caveats: Most TCR sequences showed up rarely, but some public TCRs showed up in many donors.

Participants comprised healthy donors of bone marrow. The V gene is TRBV10-3, the J gene TRBJ1-3; D is perhaps TRBD1 (5 bases). Sequenced sample: PBMCs. This TCR was sampled from a woman aged 35 to 49 in good health and CMV-seronegative. The DNA for the CDR3 is TGTGCCATCAGTGATAAGGGGCCGGGAAACACCATATATTTT. Protein sequence: CAISDKGPGNTIYF.